The entry below describes one T cell receptor beta chain. The data were taken from a study of patients and donors after allogeneic stem cell transplantation. TCRdb processed the RT-PCR reads anew with MiXCR; each CDR3 protein has one entry. Seen here are 190,000 or so distinct CDR3 sequences, 38% observed once, and the top ten hold around a tenth. The CDR3 extends over 14 amino acids. V was cut by 5 bases and J by 6 bases, with 14 bases left in between. The V gene's germline CDR1 is LNHNV and CDR2 YYDKDF (reference sequence). This rearrangement joins TRBV15 to TRBJ1-5; D not resolved. The sequenced sample consisted of blood, either unsorted or a sorted T cell fraction (not recorded which). This TCR was recovered from a human donor who was either an allogeneic HSCT recipient or a stem cell or donor lymphocyte infusion donor (not recorded which). It is not recorded whose cells these are; they may come from a transplant donor. The CDR3 loop is CATSWRDSSQPQHF. CDR3 sequence (DNA): TGTGCCACCAGCTGGCGCGATTCCTCTCAGCCCCAGCATTTT.